Presented here are 24 T cell receptor beta chains from one specimen sequenced in a study of blood T cells in healthy people across ages. PCR was performed a second time for 7 to 11 cycles using a sample-barcoded 5' primer and a J-beta primer mix. TCRdb reanalysed the 5' RACE reads using MiXCR and keeps one entry per CDR3 protein. The data hold approximately 2,000,000 distinct CDR3 sequences, with around 42% observed a single time. Sequencing was performed on blood. The origin of the receptors is a human donor in good health.

There are a few counts of this clonotype. J is TRBJ2-3 and V is TRBV5-1, with D tentatively TRBD1 or TRBD2 (5 bases each). V lost 0 bases, J lost 2 bases, and 10 bases lay in between. The germline CDR1 and CDR2 sequences are SGHRS and YFSETQ. The CDR3 sequence is 15 residues long. CDR3 region: CASSLVGDPTDTQYF. DNA for the CDR3: TGCGCCAGCAGCTTGGTGGGGGACCCCACAGATACGCAGTATTTT.

This clonotype was seen a few times. The chain links TRBV20-1 to TRBJ2-1; TRBD2 matches 8 bases. The CDR3 totals 12 residues. The germline CDR1 and CDR2 sequences are DFQATT and SNEGSKA (reference sequence). The CDR3 bases are TGCAGCGCCGGGGGGGCATACAATGAGCAGTTCTTC. Protein product: CSAGGAYNEQFF.

The genes are TRBV10-3 and TRBJ2-1, with 12 bases that match TRBD2. The CDR3 is made up of 13 amino acids. CDR1 and CDR2 (germline): ENHRY, SYGVKD. V was clipped by 7 bases and J by 8 bases; unmatched bases: 3. CDR3 DNA: TGTGCCATCACAGGACTAGCGGGGCATGAGCAGTTCTTC. Translating gives CAITGLAGHEQFF.

The chain combines TRBV6-2 or TRBV6-3 with TRBJ2-3; a weak D match, TRBD2 (7 bases). CDR1 MNHEY and CDR2 SVGEGT come from the germline V gene. V shed 5 bases and J shed 1 base, with 16 bases lying between them. This CDR3 comprises 16 residues. The DNA for the CDR3 is TGTGCCAGCAGTCGGGGGGACACGCCAGGCACAGATACGCAGTATTTT. This sequence encodes CASSRGDTPGTDTQYF.

The V gene is TRBV20-1, the J gene TRBJ2-3, with a tentative D call TRBD2 (5 bases). CDR3 size: 13 residues. Per the germline V gene, CDR1 is DFQATT and CDR2 is SNEGSKA (reference sequence). Deletions cut 2 bases from V and 3 bases from J, with 9 bases between. CDR3 coding DNA: TGCAGTGCTAGACACGGGGATACAGATACGCAGTATTTT. This codes for CSARHGDTDTQYF.

The chain employs TRBV7-9 and TRBJ2-3, with a tentative D call TRBD2 (5 bases). Trimming cost V 4 bases and J 2 bases, with 19 bases left between them. In germline, CDR1 is SEHNR, CDR2 FQNEAQ (reference sequence). CDR3 length: 17 residues. CDR3 DNA: TGTGCCAGCAGCTCCGGGTCAGAGGGCACTTCCACAGATACGCAGTATTTT. Translating it yields CASSSGSEGTSTDTQYF.

This chain uses TRBV7-2 with TRBJ2-7; unclear D gene. The CDR3 consists of 12 residues. Trimming left V 5 bases short and J 2 bases short, with 7 bases between. Per germline, CDR1 SGHTA and CDR2 FQGNSA. In DNA, the CDR3 is TGTGCCAGCAGCATGATTACCTACGAGCAGTACTTC. Its protein is CASSMITYEQYF.

The chain employs TRBV18 and TRBJ2-7; no reliable D call. Trimming stripped 5 bases from V and 5 bases from J, with 16 bases between. The CDR3 loop spans 14 amino acids. Germline V gene lookup returns CDR1 KGHSH and CDR2 LQKENI. CDR3: CASSLSRENDEQYF. As DNA, the CDR3 is TGTGCCAGCTCATTGTCTAGAGAAAACGACGAGCAGTACTTC.

This clonotype showed up just a few times. Mismatch with germline at one junction end may stem from a read error. The chain couples TRBV29-1 to TRBJ2-1; D is ambiguous. Germline V gene sequence: CDR1 SQVTM, CDR2 ANQGSEA. This CDR3 comprises 12 residues. The CDR3 region is CSVTIPYNGQFF. As DNA, the CDR3 is TGCAGCGTCACCATTCCCTACAATGGGCAGTTCTTC.

CDR3 residues: CASSSPGPRETQYF. CDR3 nucleotides: TGCGCCAGCAGCTCACCGGGCCCTAGGGAGACCCAGTACTTC. V and J are TRBV5-1 and TRBJ2-5; D unclear. The CDR3 is 14 residues long. Germline V gene data show CDR1 as SGHRS and CDR2 as YFSETQ. V lost 3 bases and J 5 bases, leaving 14 bases between the germline ends.

The rearrangement uses TRBV7-3 and TRBJ2-4; TRBD1 matches at 7 bases. The closer fit of TRBJ2-7 to the DNA end suggests the J call may be wrong. This CDR3 contains 13 residues. Germline values: CDR1 SGHTA, CDR2 FQGTGA. CDR3: CASSYTTGSEQYF. The CDR3 region has the DNA TGTGCCAGCAGCTATACGACAGGGTCCGAGCAGTACTTC.

In its sample, this clonotype was seen many times. The chain recombines TRBV29-1 with TRBJ2-5; D is ambiguous. The CDR3 is 10 amino acids. V gave up 6 bases and J gave up 5 bases, with 7 bases separating them. The germline CDR1 and CDR2 sequences are SQVTM and ANQGSEA. As DNA, the CDR3 is TGCAGCGTCAACGAGGAGACCCAGTACTTC. It specifies CSVNEETQYF.

The chain is built from TRBV7-8 and TRBJ2-1; 7 nucleotides align to TRBD2. The germline V gene has CDR1 SGHVS and CDR2 FQNEAQ. V gave up 2 bases and J gave up 4 bases; unmatched junction bases: 14. CDR3 length: 18 residues. The CDR3 DNA reads TGTGCCAGCAGCTTAAACGCATGGACCAGGGAGGGATACAATGAGCAGTTCTTC. Amino acid sequence: CASSLNAWTREGYNEQFF.

V is TRBV29-1 and J is TRBJ2-3; D unclear. The CDR3 loop spans 12 amino acids. The V gene's germline CDR1 is SQVTM and CDR2 ANQGSEA. With 5 bases removed from V and 5 bases from J, the gap between germline ends came to 11 bases. The CDR3 DNA sequence: TGCAGCGTTCGCCACGTAGGAGATACGCAGTATTTT. Its protein product is CSVRHVGDTQYF.

This clonotype has a handful of counts. The gene calls are TRBV10-3 and TRBJ2-3; 10 positions match TRBD1. Germline CDR1 reads ENHRY; CDR2 reads SYGVKD. The CDR3 loop spans 13 amino acids. Germline trimming cut 9 bases from V and 4 bases from J; bases unmatched to any gene: 4. The CDR3 loop is CAMGQGKPDTQYF. CDR3 DNA sequence: TGTGCCATGGGACAGGGGAAGCCAGATACGCAGTATTTT.

This clonotype was recorded only once. CDR3 protein: CASSLGVRQFF. The CDR3 DNA reads as TGTGCCAGCAGCCTCGGTGTGAGGCAGTTCTTC. The rearrangement links TRBV7-6 to TRBJ2-1, with D unclear. V lost 5 bases and J lost 12, with 11 bases in between. The CDR3 length is 11 residues. CDR1 and CDR2 from the germline V gene are SGHVS and FNYEAQ.

The CDR3 nucleotides read TGTGCCAGCAGCCCTAAGGGGGGTACTGAAGCTTTCTTT. Translation: CASSPKGGTEAFF. V is TRBV7-2 and J is TRBJ1-1; D is perhaps TRBD1 (6 bases). Between the trimmed V and J ends, which lost 5 bases and 5 bases, there was a span of 12 bases. The CDR3 extends over 13 amino acids. The germline V gene encodes CDR1 SGHTA and CDR2 FQGNSA. The variable domain in full, completed from reference TRBV7-2 and TRBJ1-1, reads GAGVSQSPSNKVTEKGKDVELRCDPISGHTALYWYRQSLGQGLEFLIYFQGNSAPDKSGLPSDRFSAERTGGSVSTLTIQRTQQEDSAVYLCASSPKGGTEAFFGQGTRLTVV.

The V and J genes are TRBV3-1 and TRBJ1-2, with D hard to call. There are 13 residues in the CDR3. The germline V gene has CDR1 LGHDT and CDR2 YNNKEL (reference sequence). Trimming removed 3 bases from V and 10 bases from J, with 15 bases in between. DNA of the CDR3: TGTGCCAGCAGCCACGTCCCCGAGGGCTTCTACACCTTC. The encoded protein is CASSHVPEGFYTF.

The CDR3 spells CSANTGSGYTF. The CDR3 DNA sequence: TGCAGTGCAAACACAGGGTCGGGCTACACCTTC. The rearrangement uses TRBV20-1 and TRBJ1-2, with TRBD1 as a possible D gene (6 bases). Between the trimmed V and J ends, which lost 6 bases and 8 bases, there was a span of 13 bases. This CDR3 is built from 11 residues. Germline CDR1 DFQATT, CDR2 SNEGSKA (reference sequence).

The chain uses TRBV12-1 and TRBJ2-5; the tabulated D call, TRBD1, remains unverified against the DNA. TRBV12-1 constitutes a pseudogene. The CDR3 covers 14 residues. CDR3 sequence: CASSTKTGVETQYF. CDR3 sequence (DNA): TGTGCCAGCAGCACAAAGACAGGGGTCGAGACCCAGTACTTC.

The V call is TRBV20-1, the J call TRBJ2-5; TRBD1 agrees at 7 bases. This CDR3 has 15 residues. Germline CDR1 is DFQATT and CDR2 is SNEGSKA (reference sequence). The trim removed 7 bases at V and 0 bases at J, leaving 11 bases unmatched. DNA for the CDR3: TGCAGTGTTGAGAGACAGGGTATAGACCAAGAGACCCAGTACTTC. It specifies CSVERQGIDQETQYF.

The J gene is TRBJ2-1, the V gene TRBV7-2; 8 bases are a match to TRBD2. CDR1 is SGHTA, CDR2 FQGNSA, per germline. The length of the CDR3 is 15 residues. The V gene end was trimmed by 5 bases and the J gene end by 6 bases; junction bases not matched to a gene: 9. DNA of the CDR3: TGTGCCAGCAGCCAGACCTCTAGCGGGCTCAATGAGCAGTTCTTC. Translated, it gives CASSQTSSGLNEQFF.

J is TRBJ2-3 and V is TRBV12-3 or TRBV12-4; no clear D gene. This CDR3 is 12 amino acids long. Trimming shortened V by 5 bases and J by 4 bases, and 7 bases separated the two germline ends. CDR3 nucleotide sequence: TGTGCCAGCAGTCGGATGTCAGATACGCAGTATTTT. The encoded protein is CASSRMSDTQYF.

The count of this clonotype is one. At one end, the junction sequence differs from germline, possibly due to a read error. This rearrangement joins TRBV7-9 to TRBJ1-5, with unresolved D. This CDR3 is built from 12 residues. Per germline, CDR1 SEHNR and CDR2 FQNEAQ (reference sequence). CDR3 DNA sequence: TGTGTCAGCAGCTTACCAGGTCAGCCCCAGCATTTT. This encodes CVSSLPGQPQHF.